This entry concerns a single T cell receptor beta chain. This specimen comes from a study of blood T cell repertoires in COVID-19. Overall study: Specimens from acute and convalescent COVID-19 originated in the United States, Italy and Spain.

Methods used by the authors: For nucleated cells, counts were estimated from reference gene primer amplification. Some clones are missing from TCRdb's copy, which holds only in-frame ones; the method was immunoSEQ multiplex PCR. The V and J calls and clone size were taken over from that table, and D and trimming were inferred from the DNA. The repertoire holds some 230,000 clones, with under 90% as singletons. V dropped 8 bases and J dropped 7; count of bases not matched to a gene: 10. Germline V CDR1 and CDR2: LNHDA, SQIVND (reference sequence). CDR3 length: 14 residues. The chain links TRBV19 to TRBJ2-1; 8 bases align to TRBD1. This receptor was taken from a woman aged 55-70 years who had recovered from COVID-19. The sequencing sample was made of peripheral blood. The DNA for the CDR3 is TGTGCCAGTGCTCCGGGACAGGCTATAAATGAGCAGTTCTTC. This encodes CASAPGQAINEQFF.